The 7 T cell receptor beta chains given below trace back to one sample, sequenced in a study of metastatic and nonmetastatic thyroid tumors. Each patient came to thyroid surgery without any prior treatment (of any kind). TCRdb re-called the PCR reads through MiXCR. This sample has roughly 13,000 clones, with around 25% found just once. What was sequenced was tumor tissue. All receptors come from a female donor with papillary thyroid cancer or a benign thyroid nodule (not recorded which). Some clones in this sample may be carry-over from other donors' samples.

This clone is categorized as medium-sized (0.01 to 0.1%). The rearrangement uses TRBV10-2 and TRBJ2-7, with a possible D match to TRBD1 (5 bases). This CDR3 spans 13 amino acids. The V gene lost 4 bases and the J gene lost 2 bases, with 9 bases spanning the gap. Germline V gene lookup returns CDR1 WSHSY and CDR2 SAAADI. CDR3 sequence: CASSGGKTYEQYF. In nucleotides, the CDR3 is TGCGCCAGCAGTGGGGGCAAAACCTACGAGCAGTACTTC.

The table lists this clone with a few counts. CDR3 in amino acids: CACMGQVFVSPLHF. The CDR3 coding sequence is TGTGCCTGCATGGGACAGGTCTTTGTTTCACCCCTCCACTTT. The genes are TRBV6-1 and TRBJ1-6; 8 bases are a match to TRBD1. The CDR3 length is 14 residues. CDR1 MNHNS and CDR2 SASEGT come from the germline V gene. V was pared by 11 bases and J by 9 bases, with 12 bases of the junction left unmatched.

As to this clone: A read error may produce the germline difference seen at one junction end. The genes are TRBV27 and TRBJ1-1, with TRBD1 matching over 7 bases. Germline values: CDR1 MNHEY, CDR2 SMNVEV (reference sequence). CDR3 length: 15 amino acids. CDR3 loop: CASSEASGGIGEAFF. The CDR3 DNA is TGTGCCAGCAGTGAGGCCTCAGGGGGGATAGGTGAAGCCTTCTTT.

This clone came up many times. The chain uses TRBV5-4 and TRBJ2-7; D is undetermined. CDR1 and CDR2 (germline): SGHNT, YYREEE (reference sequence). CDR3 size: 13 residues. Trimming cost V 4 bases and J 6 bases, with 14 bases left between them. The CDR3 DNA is TGTGCCAGCAGCCCCGAGGCCTCCCCCGAGCAGTACTTC. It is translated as CASSPEASPEQYF.

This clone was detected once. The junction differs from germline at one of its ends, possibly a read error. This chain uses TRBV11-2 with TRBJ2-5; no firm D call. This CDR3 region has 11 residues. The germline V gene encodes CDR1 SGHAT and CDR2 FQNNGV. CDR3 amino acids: CASSFSETQCF. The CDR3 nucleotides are TGTGCCAGCAGCTTTTCAGAGACCCAATGCTTC.

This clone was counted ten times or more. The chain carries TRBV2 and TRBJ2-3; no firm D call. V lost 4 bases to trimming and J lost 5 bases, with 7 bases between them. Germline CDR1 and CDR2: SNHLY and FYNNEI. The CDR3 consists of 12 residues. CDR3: CASSGMGDTQYF. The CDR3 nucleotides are TGTGCCAGCAGTGGAATGGGAGATACGCAGTATTTT. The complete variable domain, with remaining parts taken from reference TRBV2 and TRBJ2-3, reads EPEVTQTPSHQVTQMGQEVILRCVPISNHLYFYWYRQILGQKVEFLVSFYNNEISEKSEIFDDQFSVERPDGSNFTLKIRSTKLEDSAMYFCASSGMGDTQYFGPGTRLTVL.

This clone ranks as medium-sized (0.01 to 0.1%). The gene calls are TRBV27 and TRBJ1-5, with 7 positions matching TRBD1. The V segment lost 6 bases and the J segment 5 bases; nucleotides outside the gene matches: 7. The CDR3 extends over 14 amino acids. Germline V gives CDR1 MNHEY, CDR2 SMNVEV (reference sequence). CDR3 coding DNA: TGTGCCAGCAGCCCGGGACAGCAGGATCAGCCCCAGCATTTT. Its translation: CASSPGQQDQPQHF.